The sequence of this T cell receptor beta chain was determined in a study of read filtering for tumor transcriptome and immune sequencing. This clonotype has at least ten counts. Its antigen is unknown. Study-level results: IR-seq and RNA-seq agreed better without single-read clonotypes.

This library used roughly 400 ng RNA and molecular barcoded adaptors spanning alpha/delta and beta/gamma chains. TCRdb recomputed calls from the reads with MiXCR, one row per CDR3 protein. The table includes around 140,000 distinct CDR3 sequences, about 13% detected once. This receptor was taken from a donor aged 40 or over with multiple myeloma. Sequenced sample: a population of CD138-negative cells sorted from bone marrow.

The CDR3 bases are TGTGCCAGCAGCTCCAGAGGGAACAGGCAATCCTACAATGAGCAGTTCTTC. It codes for CASSSRGNRQSYNEQFF. The V gene is TRBV7-9, the J gene TRBJ2-1, with D possibly being TRBD1 or TRBD2 (5 bases each). With 4 bases removed from V and 1 base from J, the gap between germline ends came to 17 bases. CDR1 is SEHNR and CDR2 is FQNEAQ in the germline V gene (reference sequence). The CDR3 runs to 17 residues.